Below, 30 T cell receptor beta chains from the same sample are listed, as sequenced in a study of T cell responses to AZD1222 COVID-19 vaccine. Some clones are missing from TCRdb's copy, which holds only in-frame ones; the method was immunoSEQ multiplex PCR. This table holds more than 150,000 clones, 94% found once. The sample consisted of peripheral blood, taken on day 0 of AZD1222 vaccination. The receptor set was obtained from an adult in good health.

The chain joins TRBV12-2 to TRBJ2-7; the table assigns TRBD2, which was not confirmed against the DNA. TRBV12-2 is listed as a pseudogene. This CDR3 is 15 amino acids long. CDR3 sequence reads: CASRQSGGSSYEQYF. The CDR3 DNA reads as TGTGCAAGTCGACAAAGCGGGGGTAGCTCCTACGAGCAGTACTTC.

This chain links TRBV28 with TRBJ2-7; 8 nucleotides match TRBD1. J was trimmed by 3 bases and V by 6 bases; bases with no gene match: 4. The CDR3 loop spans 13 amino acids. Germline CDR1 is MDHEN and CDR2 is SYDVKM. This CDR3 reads CASSETGGYEQYF. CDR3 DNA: TGTGCCAGCAGCGAAACAGGGGGCTACGAGCAGTACTTC. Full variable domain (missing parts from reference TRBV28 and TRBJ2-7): DVKVTQSSRYLVKRTGEKVFLECVQDMDHENMFWYRQDPGLGLRLIYFSYDVKMKEKGDIPEGYSVSREKKERFSLILESASTNQTSMYLCASSETGGYEQYFGPGTRLTVT.

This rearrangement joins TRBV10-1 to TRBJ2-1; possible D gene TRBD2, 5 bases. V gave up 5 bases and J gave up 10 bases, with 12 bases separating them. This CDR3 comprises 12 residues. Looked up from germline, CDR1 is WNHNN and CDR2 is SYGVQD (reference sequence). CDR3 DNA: TGCGCCAGCAGTTTAACTAGTTGGGAGCAGTTCTTC. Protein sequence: CASSLTSWEQFF.

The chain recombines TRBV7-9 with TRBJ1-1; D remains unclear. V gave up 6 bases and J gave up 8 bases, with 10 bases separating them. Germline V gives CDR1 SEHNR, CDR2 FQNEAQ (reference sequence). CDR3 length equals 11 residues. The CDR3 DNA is TGTGCCAGCAGTCCACTGGCAGAAGCTTTCTTT. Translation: CASSPLAEAFF.

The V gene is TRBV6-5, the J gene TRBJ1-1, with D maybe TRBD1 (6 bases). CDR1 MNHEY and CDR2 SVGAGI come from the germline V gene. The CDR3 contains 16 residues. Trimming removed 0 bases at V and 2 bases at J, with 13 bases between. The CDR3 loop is CASSYSGGQTNTEAFF. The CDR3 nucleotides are TGTGCCAGCAGTTACTCAGGGGGACAAACTAACACTGAAGCTTTCTTT.

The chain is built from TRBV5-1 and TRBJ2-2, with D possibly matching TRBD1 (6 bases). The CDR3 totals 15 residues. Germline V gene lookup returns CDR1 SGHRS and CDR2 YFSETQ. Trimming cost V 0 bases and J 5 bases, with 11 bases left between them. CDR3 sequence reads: CASSLEAGVTGELFF. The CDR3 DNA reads TGCGCCAGCAGCTTGGAGGCAGGGGTGACCGGGGAGCTGTTTTTT.

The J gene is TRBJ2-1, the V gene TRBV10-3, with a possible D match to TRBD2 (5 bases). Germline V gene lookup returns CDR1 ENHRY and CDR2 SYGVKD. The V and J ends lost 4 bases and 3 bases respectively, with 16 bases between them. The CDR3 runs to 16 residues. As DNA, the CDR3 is TGTGCCATCAGTGTTGTGGCTAGCAGTCACTACAATGAGCAGTTCTTC. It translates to CAISVVASSHYNEQFF.

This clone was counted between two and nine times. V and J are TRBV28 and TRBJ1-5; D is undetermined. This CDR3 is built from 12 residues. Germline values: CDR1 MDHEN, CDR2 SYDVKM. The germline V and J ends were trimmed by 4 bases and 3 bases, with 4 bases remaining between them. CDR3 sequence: CASSYPNQPQHF. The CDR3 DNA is TGTGCCAGCAGTTACCCCAATCAGCCCCAGCATTTT.

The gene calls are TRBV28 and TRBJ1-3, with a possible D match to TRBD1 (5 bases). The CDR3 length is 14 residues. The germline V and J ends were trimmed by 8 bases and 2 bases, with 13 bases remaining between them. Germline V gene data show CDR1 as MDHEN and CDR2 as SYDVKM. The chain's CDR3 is CASYGGAPGNTIYF. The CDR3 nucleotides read TGTGCCAGCTATGGGGGTGCGCCTGGAAACACCATATATTTT.

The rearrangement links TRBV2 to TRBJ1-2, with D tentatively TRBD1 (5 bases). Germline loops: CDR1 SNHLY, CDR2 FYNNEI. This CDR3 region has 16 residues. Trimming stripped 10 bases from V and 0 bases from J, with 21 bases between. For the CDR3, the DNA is TGTGCCACCCTTCCCGGGGACCCAATAACTAACTATGGCTACACCTTC. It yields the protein CATLPGDPITNYGYTF.

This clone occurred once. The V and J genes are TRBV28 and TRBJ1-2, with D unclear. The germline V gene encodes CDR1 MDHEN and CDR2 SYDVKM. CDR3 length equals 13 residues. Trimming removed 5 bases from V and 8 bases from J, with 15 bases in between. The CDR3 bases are TGTGCCAGCAGTCCCCCGTCCAGAGGGGGCTACACCTTC. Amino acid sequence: CASSPPSRGGYTF.

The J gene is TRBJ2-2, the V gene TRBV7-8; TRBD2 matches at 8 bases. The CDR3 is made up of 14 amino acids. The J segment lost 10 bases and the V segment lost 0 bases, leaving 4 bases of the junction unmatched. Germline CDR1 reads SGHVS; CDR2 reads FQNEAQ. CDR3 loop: CASSLASGSEELFF. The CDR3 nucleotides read TGTGCCAGCAGCTTAGCCAGCGGGAGCGAGGAGCTGTTTTTT.

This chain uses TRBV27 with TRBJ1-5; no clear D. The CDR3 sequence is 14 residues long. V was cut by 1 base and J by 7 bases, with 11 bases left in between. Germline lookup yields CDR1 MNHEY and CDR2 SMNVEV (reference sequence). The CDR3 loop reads CASSLYEGTQPQHF. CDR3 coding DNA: TGTGCCAGCAGTTTATATGAGGGAACCCAGCCCCAGCATTTT.

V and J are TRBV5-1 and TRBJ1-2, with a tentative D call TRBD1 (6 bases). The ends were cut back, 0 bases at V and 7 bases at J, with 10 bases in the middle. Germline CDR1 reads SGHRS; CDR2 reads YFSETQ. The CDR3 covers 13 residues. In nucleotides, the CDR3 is TGCGCCAGCAGCTTGGAGGGGGTAGGTGGCTACACCTTC. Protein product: CASSLEGVGGYTF.

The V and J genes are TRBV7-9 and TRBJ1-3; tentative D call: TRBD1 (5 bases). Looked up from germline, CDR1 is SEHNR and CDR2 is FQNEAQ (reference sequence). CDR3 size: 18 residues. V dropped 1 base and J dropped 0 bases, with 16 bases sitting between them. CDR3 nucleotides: TGTGCCAGCAGCTTAGGGTCGGCAGGGCCTCACTCTGGAAACACCATATATTTT. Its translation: CASSLGSAGPHSGNTIYF.

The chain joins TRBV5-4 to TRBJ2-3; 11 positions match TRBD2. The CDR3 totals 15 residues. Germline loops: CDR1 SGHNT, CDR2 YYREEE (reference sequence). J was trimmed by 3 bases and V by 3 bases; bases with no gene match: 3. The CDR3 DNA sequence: TGTGCCAGCAGCTCCTTAGCGGGAGGGACAGATACGCAGTATTTT. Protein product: CASSSLAGGTDTQYF.

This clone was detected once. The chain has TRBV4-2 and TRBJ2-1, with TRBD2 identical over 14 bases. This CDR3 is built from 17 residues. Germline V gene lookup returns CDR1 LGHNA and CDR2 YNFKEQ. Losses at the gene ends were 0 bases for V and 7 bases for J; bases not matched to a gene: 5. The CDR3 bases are TGTGCCAGCAGCCAAGATCCCGGACTAGCGGGAGGAAATGAGCAGTTCTTC. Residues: CASSQDPGLAGGNEQFF.

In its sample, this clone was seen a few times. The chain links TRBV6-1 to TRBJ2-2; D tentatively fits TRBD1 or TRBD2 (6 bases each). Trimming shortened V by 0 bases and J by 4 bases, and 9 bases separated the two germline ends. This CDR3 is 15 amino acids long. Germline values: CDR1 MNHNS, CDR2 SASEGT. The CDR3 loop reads CASSEAKGGTGELFF. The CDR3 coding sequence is TGTGCCAGCAGTGAAGCGAAGGGGGGCACCGGGGAGCTGTTTTTT.

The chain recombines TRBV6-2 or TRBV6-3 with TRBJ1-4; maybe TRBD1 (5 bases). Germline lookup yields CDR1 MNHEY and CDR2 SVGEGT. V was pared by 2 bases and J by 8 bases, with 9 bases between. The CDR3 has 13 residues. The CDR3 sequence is CASSYGRGEKLFF. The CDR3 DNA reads TGTGCCAGCAGTTACGGCCGGGGGGAAAAACTGTTTTTT.

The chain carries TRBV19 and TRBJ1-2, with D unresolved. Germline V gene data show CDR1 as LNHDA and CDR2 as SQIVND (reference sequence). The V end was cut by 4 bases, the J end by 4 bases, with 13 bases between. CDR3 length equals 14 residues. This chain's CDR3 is CASSTPASGYGYTF. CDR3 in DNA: TGTGCCAGTAGTACACCCGCGAGTGGCTATGGCTACACCTTC.

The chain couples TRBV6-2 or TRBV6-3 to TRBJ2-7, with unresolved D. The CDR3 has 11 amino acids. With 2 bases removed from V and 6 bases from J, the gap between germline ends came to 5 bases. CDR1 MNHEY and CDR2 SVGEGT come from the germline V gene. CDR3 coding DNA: TGTGCCAGCAGTTACACCGGCGAGCAGTACTTC. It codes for CASSYTGEQYF.

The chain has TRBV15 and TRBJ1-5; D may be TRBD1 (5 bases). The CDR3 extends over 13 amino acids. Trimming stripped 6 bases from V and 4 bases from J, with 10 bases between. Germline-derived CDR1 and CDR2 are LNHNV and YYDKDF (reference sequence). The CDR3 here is CATRWGRNQPQHF. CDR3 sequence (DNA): TGTGCCACCAGATGGGGGAGAAATCAGCCCCAGCATTTT.

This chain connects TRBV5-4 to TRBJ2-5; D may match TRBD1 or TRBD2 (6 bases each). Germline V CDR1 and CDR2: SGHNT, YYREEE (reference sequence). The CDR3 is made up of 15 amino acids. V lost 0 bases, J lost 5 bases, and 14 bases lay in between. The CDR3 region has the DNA TGTGCCAGCAGCTTGGCGAGGGGGGATGGGGAGACCCAGTACTTC. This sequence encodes CASSLARGDGETQYF.

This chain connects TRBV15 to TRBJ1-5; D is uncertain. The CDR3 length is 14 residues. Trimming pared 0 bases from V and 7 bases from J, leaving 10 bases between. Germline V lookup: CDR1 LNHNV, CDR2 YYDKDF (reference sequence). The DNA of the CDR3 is TGTGCCACCAGCAGAGATAAGTGGAACCAGCCCCAGCATTTT. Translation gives CATSRDKWNQPQHF.

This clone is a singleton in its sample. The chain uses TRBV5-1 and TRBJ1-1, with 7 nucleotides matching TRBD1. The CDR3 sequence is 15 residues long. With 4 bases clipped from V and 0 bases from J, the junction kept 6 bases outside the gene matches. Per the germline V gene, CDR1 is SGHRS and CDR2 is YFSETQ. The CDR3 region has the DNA TGCGCCAGCAGCCAACAGGGGAACATGAACACTGAAGCTTTCTTT. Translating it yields CASSQQGNMNTEAFF.

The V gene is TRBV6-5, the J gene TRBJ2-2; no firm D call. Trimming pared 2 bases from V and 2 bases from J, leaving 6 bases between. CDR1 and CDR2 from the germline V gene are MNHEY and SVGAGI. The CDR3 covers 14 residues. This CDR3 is CASSYHGNTGELFF. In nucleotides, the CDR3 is TGTGCCAGCAGTTACCACGGAAACACCGGGGAGCTGTTTTTT.

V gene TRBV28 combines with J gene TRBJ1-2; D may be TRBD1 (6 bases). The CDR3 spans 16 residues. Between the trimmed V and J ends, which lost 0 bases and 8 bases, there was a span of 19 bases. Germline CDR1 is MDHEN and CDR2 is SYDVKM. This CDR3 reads CASSLWNLQGMGGYTF. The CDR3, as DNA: TGTGCCAGCAGTTTATGGAACCTACAGGGTATGGGCGGCTACACCTTC.

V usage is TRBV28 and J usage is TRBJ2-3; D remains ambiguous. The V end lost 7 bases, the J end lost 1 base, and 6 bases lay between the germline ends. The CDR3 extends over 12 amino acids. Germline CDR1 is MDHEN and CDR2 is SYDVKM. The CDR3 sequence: CASTEGTDTQYF. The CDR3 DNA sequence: TGTGCCAGCACCGAAGGCACAGATACGCAGTATTTT.

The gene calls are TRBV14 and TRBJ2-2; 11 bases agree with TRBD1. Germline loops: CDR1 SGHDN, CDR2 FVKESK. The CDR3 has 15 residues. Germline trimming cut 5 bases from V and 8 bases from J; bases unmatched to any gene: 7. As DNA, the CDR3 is TGTGCCAGCAGCAACCGGGACAGGGGGAATGGGGAGCTGTTTTTT. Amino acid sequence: CASSNRDRGNGELFF. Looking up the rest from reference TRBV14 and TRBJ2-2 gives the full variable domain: EAGVTQFPSHSVIEKGQTVTLRCDPISGHDNLYWYRRVMGKEIKFLLHFVKESKQDESGMPNNRFLAERTGGTYSTLKVQPAELEDSGVYFCASSNRDRGNGELFFGEGSRLTVL.

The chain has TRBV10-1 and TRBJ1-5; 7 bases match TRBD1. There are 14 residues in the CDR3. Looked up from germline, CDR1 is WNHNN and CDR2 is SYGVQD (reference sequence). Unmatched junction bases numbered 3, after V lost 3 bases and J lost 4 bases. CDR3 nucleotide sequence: TGCGCCAGCAGTGAAGGGGGCCTGAATCAGCCCCAGCATTTT. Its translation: CASSEGGLNQPQHF.